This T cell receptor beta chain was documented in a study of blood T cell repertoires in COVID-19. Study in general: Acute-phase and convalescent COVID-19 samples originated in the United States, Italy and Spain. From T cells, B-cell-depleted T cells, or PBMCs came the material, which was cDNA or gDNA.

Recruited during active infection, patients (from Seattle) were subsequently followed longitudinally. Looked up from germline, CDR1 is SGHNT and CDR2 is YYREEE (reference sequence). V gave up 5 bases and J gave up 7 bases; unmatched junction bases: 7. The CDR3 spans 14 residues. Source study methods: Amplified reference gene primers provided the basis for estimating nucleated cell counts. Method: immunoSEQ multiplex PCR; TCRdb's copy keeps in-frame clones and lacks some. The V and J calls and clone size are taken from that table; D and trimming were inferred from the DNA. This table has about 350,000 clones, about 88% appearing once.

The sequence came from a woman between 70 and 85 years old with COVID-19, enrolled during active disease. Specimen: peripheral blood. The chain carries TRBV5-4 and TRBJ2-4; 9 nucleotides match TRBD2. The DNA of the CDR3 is TGTGCCAGCAGTTCCGCGGGGGGGAGGAACATTCAGTACTTC. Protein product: CASSSAGGRNIQYF.